The T cell receptor (beta chain) described here comes from a study of cytomegalovirus exposure and HLA in healthy donors. Whole-study results and caveats: The study designated over 150 TCR beta chains cytomegalovirus-associated.

The PCR made use of 60 Vbeta and 13 Jbeta primers. Assay: immunoSEQ multiplex PCR; the TCRdb copy retains only in-frame clones and omits some. The data hold fewer than 200,000 clones, with under 80% observed a single time. With respect to this clone: Its antigen is unidentified.

From germline, CDR1 is MNHEY and CDR2 SVGAGI. V gave up 4 bases and J gave up 5 bases; unmatched junction bases: 7. The CDR3 totals 15 residues. V gene TRBV6-5 combines with J gene TRBJ2-2, with 7 bases aligning to TRBD2. Material: PBMCs. This sequence originates from a human donor in good health. CDR3 sequence reads: CASSSLGGGTGELFF. The CDR3 nucleotides read TGTGCCAGCAGTTCCCTGGGGGGAGGGACCGGGGAGCTGTTTTTT.